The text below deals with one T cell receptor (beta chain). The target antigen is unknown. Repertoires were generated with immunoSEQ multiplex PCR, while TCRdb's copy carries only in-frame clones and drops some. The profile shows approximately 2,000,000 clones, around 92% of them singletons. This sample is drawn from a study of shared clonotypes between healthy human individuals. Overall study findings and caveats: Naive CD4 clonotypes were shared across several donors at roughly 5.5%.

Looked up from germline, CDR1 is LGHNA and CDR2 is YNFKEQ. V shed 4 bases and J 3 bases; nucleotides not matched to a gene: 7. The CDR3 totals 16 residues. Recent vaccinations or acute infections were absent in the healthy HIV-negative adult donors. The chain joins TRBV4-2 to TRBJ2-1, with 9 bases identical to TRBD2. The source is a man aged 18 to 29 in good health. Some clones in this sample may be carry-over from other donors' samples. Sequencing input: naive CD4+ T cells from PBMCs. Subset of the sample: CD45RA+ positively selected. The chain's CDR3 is CASSPASSGDYNEQFF. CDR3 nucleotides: TGTGCCAGCAGCCCCGCCTCTAGCGGGGACTACAATGAGCAGTTCTTC.